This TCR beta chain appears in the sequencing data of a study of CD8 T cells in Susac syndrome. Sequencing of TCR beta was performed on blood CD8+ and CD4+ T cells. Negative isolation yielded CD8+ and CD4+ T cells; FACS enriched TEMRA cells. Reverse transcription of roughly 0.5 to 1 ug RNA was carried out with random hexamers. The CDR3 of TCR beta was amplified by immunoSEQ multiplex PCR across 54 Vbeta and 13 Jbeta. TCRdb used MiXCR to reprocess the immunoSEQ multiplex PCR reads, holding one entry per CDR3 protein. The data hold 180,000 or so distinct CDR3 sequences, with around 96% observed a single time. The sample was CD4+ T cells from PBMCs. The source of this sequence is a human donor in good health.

CDR3 in amino acids: CSARDFKGQETQYF. The CDR3 DNA follows: TGCAGTGCTAGGGACTTTAAGGGACAAGAGACCCAGTACTTC. This chain links TRBV20-1 with TRBJ2-5; possibly TRBD2 for D (5 bases). V was trimmed by 3 bases and J by 2 bases, leaving 13 bases between them. CDR1 DFQATT and CDR2 SNEGSKA come from the germline V gene (reference sequence). This CDR3 contains 14 residues.